The clone carrying this TCR beta chain occurred a few times. Its specificity is not known. The table came from immunoSEQ multiplex PCR; TCRdb's copy has only in-frame clones and leaves some out. The data show tens of thousands of clones, with more than 85% seen just once and 1.1% held by the top ten. Looked up from germline, CDR1 is MNHEY and CDR2 is SMNVEV (reference sequence). Trimming cost V 7 bases and J 3 bases, with 13 bases left between them. The CDR3 totals 13 residues. This sample is part of a study of OX40 agonist ivuxolimab in advanced cancers. Study-wide results and caveats: The CD4+ and CD8+ T cells in the blood had expanded clonally by week 6 at 0.1 to 3.0 mg/kg.

The origin of this receptor is an adult with an advanced solid tumor such as melanoma, head and neck, liver or kidney cancer. The chain uses TRBV27 and TRBJ2-7, with D tentatively TRBD2 (6 bases). Sequences were derived from CD4+ or CD8+ T cells sorted from blood, sampled in a trial of the OX40 agonist ivuxolimab. The CDR3 sequence is CASTGRFDYEQYF. The CDR3 DNA reads TGTGCCAGCACCGGGAGATTCGACTACGAGCAGTACTTC.